This T cell receptor beta chain came from a study of cytomegalovirus exposure and HLA in healthy donors. In the PCR, 60 Vbeta and 13 Jbeta primers were used. Here immunoSEQ multiplex PCR was the method, and the copy in TCRdb shows in-frame clones only, minus some. The repertoire holds over 120,000 clones, nearly 10% seen once, with approximately 1.9% in the top ten. This clone was recorded a few times. Its target is unknown. Study findings and constraints: Available immune exposure information covered CMV serostatus only.

The germline V gene has CDR1 SGHAT and CDR2 FQNNGV. This CDR3 region has 15 residues. Trimming at V came to 5 bases and at J to 5 bases, leaving 11 bases not matched to a gene. The origin of this receptor is a man in his fifties in good health and CMV-seronegative. What was sequenced was PBMCs. The V gene is TRBV11-2, the J gene TRBJ2-7; TRBD1 matches at 8 bases. CDR3 amino acids: CASSMGQGAKNEQYF. In DNA, the CDR3 is TGTGCCAGCAGCATGGGGCAGGGGGCAAAAAACGAGCAGTACTTC. The full variable domain, its missing parts supplied by reference TRBV11-2 and TRBJ2-7, is EAGVAQSPRYKIIEKRQSVAFWCNPISGHATLYWYQQILGQGPKLLIQFQNNGVVDDSQLPKDRFSAERLKGVDSTLKIQPAKLEDSAVYLCASSMGQGAKNEQYFGPGTRLTVT.